The clone carrying this T cell receptor beta chain was recorded once. Repertoires were generated with immunoSEQ multiplex PCR, while TCRdb's copy carries only in-frame clones and drops some. The data contain fewer than 20,000 clones, 60% to 80% of them singletons. The data stem from a study of neoadjuvant anti-PD-1 for oral cavity cancer. Germline V CDR1 and CDR2: LNHDA, SQIVND (reference sequence). The CDR3 loop spans 15 amino acids. Trimming removed 6 bases at V and 3 bases at J, with 17 bases between. These oral cavity squamous cell carcinomas were HPV-negative and locally advanced. The source was PBMCs, collected before nivolumab (anti-PD-1) treatment. This receptor was obtained from a person aged 35 to 85 with oral cavity squamous cell carcinoma. The J gene is TRBJ1-2, the V gene TRBV19; D is uncertain. The CDR3 nucleotides are TGTGCCAGTAGACCCCCCTGGGGATCCTACTATGGCTACACCTTC. It encodes CASRPPWGSYYGYTF.